A few counts support the clone carrying this T cell receptor beta chain. As yet, its antigen is unknown. This record comes from a study of spatial heterogeneity in lung cancer. Study as a whole: For the average unique TCR and UMI combination, more than 8.5 occurrences appeared in raw reads.

As to time point: sample taken at primary tumor resection. Unsorted samples of tumor, nontumor lung or frozen PBMC had their whole RNA sequenced. Each CDR3 protein gets one entry after TCRdb re-called the 5' RACE reads with MiXCR. The sample consists of under 25,000 distinct CDR3 sequences, roughly 6.9% of them appearing once. Whole-study results and caveats: The appearance of ubiquitous expanded tumor TCRs in blood was greater at resection than follow-up.

This clonotype originated in a male donor with early-stage non-small cell lung cancer. Here the sequenced sample was PBMCs, taken at surgery.

CDR3 sequence (DNA): TGTGCCAGCAGTCTGTCTGTGGACGGGGAGCTGTTTTTT. Translating it yields CASSLSVDGELFF. The genes are TRBV4-2 and TRBJ2-2, with D uncertain. V lost 6 bases and J lost 7, with 12 bases in between. The CDR3 has 13 residues. Germline CDR1 and CDR2: LGHNA and YNFKEQ.